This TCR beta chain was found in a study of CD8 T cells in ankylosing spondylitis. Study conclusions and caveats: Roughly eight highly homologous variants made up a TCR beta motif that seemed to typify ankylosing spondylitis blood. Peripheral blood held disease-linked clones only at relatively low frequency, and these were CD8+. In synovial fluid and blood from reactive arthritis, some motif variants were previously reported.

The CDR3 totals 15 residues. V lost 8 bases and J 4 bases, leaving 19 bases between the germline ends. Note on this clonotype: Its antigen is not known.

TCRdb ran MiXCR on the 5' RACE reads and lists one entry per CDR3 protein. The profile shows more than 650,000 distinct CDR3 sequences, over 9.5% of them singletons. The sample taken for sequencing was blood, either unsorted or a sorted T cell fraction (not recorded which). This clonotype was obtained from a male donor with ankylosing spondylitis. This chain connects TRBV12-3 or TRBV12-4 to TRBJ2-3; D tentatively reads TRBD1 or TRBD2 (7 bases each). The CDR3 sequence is CASRTVGGGPDTQYF. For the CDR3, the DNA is TGTGCCAGCCGTACCGTGGGAGGGGGCCCAGATACGCAGTATTTT.